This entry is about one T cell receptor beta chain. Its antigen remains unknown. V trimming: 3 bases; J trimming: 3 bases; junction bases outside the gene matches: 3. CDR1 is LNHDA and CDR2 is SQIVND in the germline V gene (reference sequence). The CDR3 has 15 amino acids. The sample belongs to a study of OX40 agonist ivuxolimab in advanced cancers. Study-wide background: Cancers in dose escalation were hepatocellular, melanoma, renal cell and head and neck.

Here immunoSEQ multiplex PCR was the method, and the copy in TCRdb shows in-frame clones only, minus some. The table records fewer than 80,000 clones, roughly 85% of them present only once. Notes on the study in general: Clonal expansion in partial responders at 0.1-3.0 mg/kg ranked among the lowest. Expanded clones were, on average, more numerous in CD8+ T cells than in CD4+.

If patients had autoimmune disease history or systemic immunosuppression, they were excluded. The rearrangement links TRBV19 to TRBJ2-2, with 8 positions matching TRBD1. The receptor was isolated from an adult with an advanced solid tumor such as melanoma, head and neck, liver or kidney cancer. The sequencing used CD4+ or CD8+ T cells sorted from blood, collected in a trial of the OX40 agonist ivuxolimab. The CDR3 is CASSMQGAYTGELFF. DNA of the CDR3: TGTGCCAGTAGTATGCAGGGGGCATACACCGGGGAGCTGTTTTTT.